The 10 T cell receptor beta chains listed next were all sequenced from one sample in a study of tumor-infiltrating lymphocytes in oesophageal squamous cell carcinoma. A single record per CDR3 protein comes from TCRdb applying MiXCR to the PCR reads. In the table there are about 20,000 distinct CDR3 sequences, just over 40% of which are singletons. The sequencing sample was made of normal esophageal tissue next to the tumor. These receptors were taken from a male donor with esophageal squamous cell carcinoma.

Relative to its sample, this clonotype is medium-sized. The J gene is TRBJ2-5, the V gene TRBV28; a possible D gene is TRBD1 (5 bases). V was cut by 5 bases and J by 2 bases, with 12 bases left in between. The germline gives CDR1 MDHEN, CDR2 SYDVKM. This CDR3 comprises 14 residues. CDR3 bases: TGTGCCAGCAGTAGATTAGACAGACAAGAGACCCAGTACTTC. Its translation is CASSRLDRQETQYF. Based on the CDR3 plus reference TRBV28 and TRBJ2-5, the full variable domain is DVKVTQSSRYLVKRTGEKVFLECVQDMDHENMFWYRQDPGLGLRLIYFSYDVKMKEKGDIPEGYSVSREKKERFSLILESASTNQTSMYLCASSRLDRQETQYFGPGTRLLVL.

This chain connects TRBV6-5 to TRBJ2-5, with 8 bases that match TRBD2. The last part of the DNA fits TRBJ2-7 better; the J call may be wrong. The CDR3 length is 17 residues. Germline values: CDR1 MNHEY, CDR2 SVGAGI. The CDR3: CASSYSPGGGAGYEQYF. The CDR3 DNA reads as TGTGCCAGCAGTTACTCCCCGGGGGGGGGCGCAGGCTACGAGCAGTACTTC.

J is TRBJ2-1 and V is TRBV9; 9 positions agree with TRBD2. This CDR3 region has 18 residues. Germline values: CDR1 SGDLS, CDR2 YYNGEE. Unmatched junction bases numbered 12, after V lost 1 base and J lost 4 bases. The CDR3 DNA follows: TGTGCCAGCAGCGTAAATGTCCACGGGAGCGGGAGGTACAATGAGCAGTTCTTC. Amino acid sequence: CASSVNVHGSGRYNEQFF.

This chain uses TRBV7-2 with TRBJ2-1; D may match TRBD1 or TRBD2 (5 bases each). The J call is uncertain, as TRBJ2-7 better fits the DNA end. Germline V lookup: CDR1 SGHTA, CDR2 FQGNSA. CDR3 length equals 12 residues. This CDR3 reads CASSRDHYEQYF. CDR3 nucleotide sequence: TGTGCCAGCAGCCGGGACCACTACGAGCAGTACTTC.

This clonotype has at least ten counts. This chain links TRBV6-4 with TRBJ2-2, with 10 bases fitting TRBD1. The CDR3 runs to 17 residues. Trimming removed 0 bases from V and 5 bases from J; junction bases left unmatched: 6. Germline CDR1 and CDR2: MRHNA and SNTAGT. CDR3 residues: CASSDSSGQGDTGELFF. CDR3 bases: TGTGCCAGCAGTGACTCGAGCGGACAGGGGGATACCGGGGAGCTGTTTTTT.

The chain uses TRBV28 and TRBJ2-6; the match to TRBD1 covers 9 bases. The DNA end is more similar to TRBJ2-7, so the J call may be wrong. Germline V gene lookup returns CDR1 MDHEN and CDR2 SYDVKM. This CDR3 comprises 15 residues. The CDR3 sequence: CASSPYPGQGVEQYF. As DNA, the CDR3 is TGTGCCAGCAGTCCATACCCGGGACAGGGTGTCGAGCAGTACTTC.

This clonotype was found many times. This chain uses TRBV10-1 with TRBJ2-3; D not resolved. The germline V and J ends were trimmed by 0 bases and 1 base, with 14 bases remaining between them. The CDR3 sequence is 17 residues long. Per germline, CDR1 WNHNN and CDR2 SYGVQD (reference sequence). The DNA for the CDR3 is TGCGCCAGCAGTGAGTCTGGTCGGCAGGTTGGCACAGATACGCAGTATTTT. Its translation: CASSESGRQVGTDTQYF.

This clonotype was observed at least ten times. J is TRBJ2-7 and V is TRBV6-1, with D hard to call. Trimming took 3 bases from V and 7 from J, leaving 7 bases between them. The CDR3 extends over 11 amino acids. The germline CDR1 and CDR2 sequences are MNHNS and SASEGT. CDR3 bases: TGTGCCAGCAGTGACACACGTGAGCAGTACTTC. This gives the protein CASSDTREQYF.

The CDR3 protein is CASSLGGQLSETQYF. In nucleotides, the CDR3 is TGTGCCAGCAGCTTAGGAGGACAACTATCAGAGACCCAGTACTTC. The chain carries TRBV7-4 and TRBJ2-5; possible D gene TRBD1, 5 bases. This CDR3 has 15 amino acids. Germline lookup yields CDR1 SGHVT and CDR2 SQSDAQ. Trimming pared 1 base from V and 4 bases from J, leaving 13 bases between.

V gene TRBV7-3 combines with J gene TRBJ2-3; TRBD2 matches 8 bases. Trimming removed 5 bases from V and 6 bases from J; junction bases left unmatched: 4. Germline V lookup: CDR1 SGHTA, CDR2 FQGTGA. This CDR3 comprises 13 residues. The CDR3 region has the DNA TGTGCCAGCAGCGGGACTAGGGTGGATACGCAGTATTTT. Protein sequence: CASSGTRVDTQYF.